This record looks at one T cell receptor beta chain sequence and its context. Assay: immunoSEQ multiplex PCR; the TCRdb copy retains only in-frame clones and omits some. The table shows around 150,000 clones, with just under 85% occurring only once. Cohorts were based on clinical histories the participants reported. Trimming at V came to 1 base and at J to 5 bases, leaving 14 bases not matched to a gene. The CDR3 is 19 residues long. Looked up from germline, CDR1 is LGHNA and CDR2 is YNFKEQ. The data belong to a study of blood T cell repertoires in COVID-19. The chain is built from TRBV4-2 and TRBJ1-2, with TRBD1 identical over 12 bases. Sequenced: PBMCs or T cells enriched from blood (not recorded which). The TCR comes from a woman aged 45-65 years with acute COVID-19. The CDR3 here is CASSQVAGTGGRSWYGYTF. DNA of the CDR3: TGTGCCAGCAGCCAAGTTGCCGGGACAGGGGGCCGCTCTTGGTATGGCTACACCTTC.